This T cell receptor beta chain was recorded in a study of vaccination and CD4 T cells after COVID-19. Background on the study: The convalescents included six males and four females, and among them two were Hispanic while seven were Caucasian.

V dropped 2 bases and J dropped 10; count of bases not matched to a gene: 4. CDR1 and CDR2 from the germline V gene are MNHEY and SVGEGT. The CDR3 consists of 15 residues. Documented treatment: approximately nine-day PBMC culture with coronavirus spike peptide pools or control peptides (ViraFEST assay). With the Oncomine TCR Beta short-read assay, DNA from cultured CD4+ T cells was sequenced. TCRdb reanalysed the PCR reads using MiXCR and keeps one entry per CDR3 protein. Of just under 20,000 distinct CDR3 sequences detected, around 46% appear once; the ten largest clones hold around 4%. In this sample, this clonotype turned up a few times. The antigen remains unidentified.

The TCR comes from a human donor who had recovered from COVID-19. This chain joins TRBV6-2 or TRBV6-3 and TRBJ2-1; 14 bases line up with TRBD2. The sample here was CD4+ T cells from blood, cultured in vitro, taken before SARS-CoV-2 vaccination. The CDR3 DNA is TGTGCCAGCAGTTACAGGACTAGCGGGGGGACGGAGCAGTTCTTC. Its protein is CASSYRTSGGTEQFF.